This T cell receptor beta chain originates from a study of blood T cell repertoires in COVID-19. Using immunoSEQ multiplex PCR, the repertoire was profiled, and TCRdb retains in-frame clones only, with some absent. The sample contains around 120,000 clones, 80% to 90% of which appear only once. Germline values: CDR1 MDHEN, CDR2 SYDVKM. V was clipped by 2 bases and J by 6 bases; unmatched bases: 3. The CDR3 loop spans 14 amino acids. The sequenced material came from peripheral blood. The chain recombines TRBV28 with TRBJ2-1; 8 bases map to TRBD1. This clonotype was sampled from a woman aged 45-65 years with active or convalescent COVID-19. CDR3 coding DNA: TGTGCCAGCAGTTTACAGGGGGCGGTCAATGAGCAGTTCTTC. As protein: CASSLQGAVNEQFF.